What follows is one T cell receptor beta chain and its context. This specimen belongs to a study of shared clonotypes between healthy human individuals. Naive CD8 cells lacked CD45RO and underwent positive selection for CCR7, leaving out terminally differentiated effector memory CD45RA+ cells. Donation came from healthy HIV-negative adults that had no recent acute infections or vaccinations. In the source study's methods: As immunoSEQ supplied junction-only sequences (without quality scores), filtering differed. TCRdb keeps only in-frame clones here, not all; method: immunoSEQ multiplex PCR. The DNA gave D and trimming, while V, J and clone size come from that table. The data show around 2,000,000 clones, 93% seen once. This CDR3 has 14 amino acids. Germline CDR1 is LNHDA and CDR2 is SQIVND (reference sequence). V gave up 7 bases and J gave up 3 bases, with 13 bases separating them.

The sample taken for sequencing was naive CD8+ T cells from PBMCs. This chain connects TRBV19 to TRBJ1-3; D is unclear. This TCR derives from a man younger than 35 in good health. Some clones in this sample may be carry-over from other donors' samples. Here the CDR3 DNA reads TGTGCCAGTACCCAGTGGGGTTTTGGAAACACCATATATTTT. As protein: CASTQWGFGNTIYF.